The sequence of this TCR beta chain was determined in a study of blood T cell repertoires in COVID-19. Looking at the study overall: Sources were T cells, B-cell-depleted T cells, or PBMCs; the material itself was cDNA or gDNA.

Participants came from 20 to 25 US areas, aged roughly 18 to 100 years. In the study's own analysis: Nucleated cell counts were estimated from reference gene primer amplification. Sequencing was performed with immunoSEQ multiplex PCR; in TCRdb, only in-frame clones are kept and a portion is missing. The V and J calls and clone size are taken from that table; D and trimming were inferred from the DNA. The sample holds 150,000 to 200,000 clones; 84% are singletons and the top ten take more than 3%. Germline lookup yields CDR1 SNHLY and CDR2 FYNNEI. The CDR3 has 16 residues. V shed 6 bases, J shed 1 base, and the junction held 3 bases outside the gene matches.

The TCR comes from a woman in her twenties or thirties who had been exposed to COVID-19. The sample was PBMCs or T cells enriched from blood (not recorded which). The V and J genes are TRBV2 and TRBJ2-6; 10 bases are a match to TRBD1. Written as DNA, the CDR3 is TGTGCCAGCAGCCGGGACAGGGGTTCTGGGGCCAACGTCCTGACTTTC. This gives the protein CASSRDRGSGANVLTF.